The 2 T cell receptor beta chains below were found in one sample sequenced in a study of blood T cell repertoires in COVID-19. Clones were read by immunoSEQ multiplex PCR, and TCRdb kept only the in-frame ones, dropping some. Of 250,000 to 400,000 clones detected, 88% appear once; the ten largest clones hold 1.5% to 2%. The source material was peripheral blood. Receptors were obtained from a woman aged 25 to 39 with COVID-19, enrolled during active disease.

This rearrangement joins TRBV7-2 to TRBJ1-3; tentative D call: TRBD1 (5 bases). V was shortened by 5 bases and J by 0 bases, with 14 bases between the two germline ends. The CDR3 totals 16 residues. Germline V gives CDR1 SGHTA, CDR2 FQGNSA. CDR3 in DNA: TGTGCCAGCAGCCTAATGTACAGGACCTCTGGAAACACCATATATTTT. It is translated as CASSLMYRTSGNTIYF.

This clone showed up just once. The V and J genes are TRBV28 and TRBJ2-1, with D unclear. The germline gives CDR1 MDHEN, CDR2 SYDVKM. V lost 6 bases and J 0 bases, leaving 21 bases between the germline ends. The CDR3 contains 18 residues. CDR3 residues: CASSLPGSYLSSYNEQFF. CDR3 bases: TGTGCCAGCAGCTTACCCGGGTCTTACCTGAGCTCCTACAATGAGCAGTTCTTC.